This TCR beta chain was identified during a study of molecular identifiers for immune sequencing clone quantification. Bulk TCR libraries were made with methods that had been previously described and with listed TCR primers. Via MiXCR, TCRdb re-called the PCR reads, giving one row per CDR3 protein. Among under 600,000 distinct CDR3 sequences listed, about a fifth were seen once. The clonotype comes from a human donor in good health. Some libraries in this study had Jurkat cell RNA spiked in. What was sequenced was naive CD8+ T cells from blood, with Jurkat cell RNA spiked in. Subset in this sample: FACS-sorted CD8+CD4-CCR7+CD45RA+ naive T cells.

As DNA, the CDR3 is TGTGCCAGCAGCTTAGAGACTAGCGGGAGTCCTTACGAGCAGTACTTC. It encodes CASSLETSGSPYEQYF. The chain combines TRBV11-1 with TRBJ2-7; 12 bases are shared with TRBD2. Per germline, CDR1 SGHAT and CDR2 FQDESV (reference sequence). This CDR3 region has 16 residues. The V and J ends lost 1 base and 4 bases, in that order; junction bases with no gene match: 5.